Below, one T cell receptor (beta chain) is given with its context. Its cognate antigen is unknown. TCRdb re-called the reads through MiXCR, storing one row per CDR3 protein. The table lists 110,000 to 150,000 distinct CDR3 sequences, approximately 30% of them singletons. The entry originates in a study of T cell repertoires in cytomegalovirus infection. Study background: HLA-C-restricted CMV epitopes, recently identified, and well-studied HLA-B-restricted ones were used by the study. Indications came from public TCR beta signatures; they pointed to CMV infection and to a matching HLA type. Overall study results and limits: Summed public TCR beta family frequency identified CMV carriers bearing the relevant HLA. Across the ex vivo response, the dominant clonotypes were HLA-C-restricted CMV-specific TCR beta clonotypes.

The germline V gene has CDR1 SGHVS and CDR2 FNYEAQ. The CDR3 has 16 residues. Trimming pared 6 bases from V and 0 bases from J, leaving 17 bases between. The V gene is TRBV7-6, the J gene TRBJ1-1; TRBD1 might be the D (5 bases). The TCR sequence derives from a human donor in good health (CMV status not recorded). Some clones in this sample may be carry-over from other donors' samples. Sequencing was performed on CD8+ T cells from cultured PBMCs, taken from culture after CMV antigen stimulation. CDR3 in DNA: TGTGCCAGCAGTGCTCCGTCGGGGCTGGTGAACACTGAAGCTTTCTTT. This translates into CASSAPSGLVNTEAFF.